This TCR beta chain came from a study of T cell responses to AZD1222 COVID-19 vaccine. Trimming pared 3 bases from V and 9 bases from J, leaving 18 bases between. There are 14 residues in the CDR3. Germline values: CDR1 KGHSH, CDR2 LQKENI. Clones were read by immunoSEQ multiplex PCR, and TCRdb kept only the in-frame ones, dropping some. Among under 150,000 clones listed, roughly 92% were seen once. The V call is TRBV18, the J call TRBJ2-7, with D maybe TRBD2 (6 bases). Sequencing used peripheral blood, obtained 28 days after the second AZD1222 dose. The source of this sequence is an adult who received the AZD1222 COVID-19 vaccine. The CDR3 coding sequence is TGTGCCAGCTCACCCGGGACTGAACTACGCTGGCAGTACTTC. This gives the protein CASSPGTELRWQYF.